The T cell receptor beta chain described here comes from a study of blood T cell repertoires in COVID-19. Study at large: There were acute and convalescent COVID-19 samples, and they came from the United States, Italy and Spain. T cells, B-cell-depleted T cells, or PBMCs supplied cDNA or gDNA.

The trim removed 5 bases at V and 4 bases at J, leaving 7 bases unmatched. The CDR3 is 15 residues long. The germline gives CDR1 LNHDA, CDR2 SQIVND (reference sequence). Assay used: immunoSEQ multiplex PCR; TCRdb lists only in-frame clones, some missing. The data hold tens of thousands of clones, with 75% to 85% observed a single time. This sequence joins TRBV19 and TRBJ2-3; 9 bases fit TRBD1. The TCR originated in a man aged 60 to 69 with acute or convalescent COVID-19. The sequenced sample was peripheral blood. CDR3 in amino acids: CASSDRGEKADTQYF. The CDR3 bases are TGTGCCAGTAGTGACAGGGGGGAGAAGGCAGATACGCAGTATTTT.